This T cell receptor beta chain was captured by sequencing in a study of glioma-infiltrating T cells after dendritic cell vaccination. Overall study: Patients received three intradermal dendritic cell vaccine injections at biweekly intervals.

The primer mix had 60 V beta and 13 J beta primers. The assay was immunoSEQ multiplex PCR, and TCRdb's table has in-frame clones only and misses some. The sample records around 92,000 clones, over 80% being singletons. V was trimmed by 5 bases and J by 4 bases, leaving 6 bases between them. CDR3 length: 12 amino acids. Germline V lookup: CDR1 SNHLY, CDR2 FYNNEI. The time point: after dendritic cell vaccination, including at tumor progression/relapse. The material was blood, obtained after dendritic cell vaccination. This chain links TRBV2 with TRBJ2-1; the D is unclear. The TCR sequence derives from a human donor with glioblastoma. The CDR3 is CASSLLYNEQFF. The CDR3 nucleotides are TGTGCCAGCAGTCTACTTTACAATGAGCAGTTCTTC.